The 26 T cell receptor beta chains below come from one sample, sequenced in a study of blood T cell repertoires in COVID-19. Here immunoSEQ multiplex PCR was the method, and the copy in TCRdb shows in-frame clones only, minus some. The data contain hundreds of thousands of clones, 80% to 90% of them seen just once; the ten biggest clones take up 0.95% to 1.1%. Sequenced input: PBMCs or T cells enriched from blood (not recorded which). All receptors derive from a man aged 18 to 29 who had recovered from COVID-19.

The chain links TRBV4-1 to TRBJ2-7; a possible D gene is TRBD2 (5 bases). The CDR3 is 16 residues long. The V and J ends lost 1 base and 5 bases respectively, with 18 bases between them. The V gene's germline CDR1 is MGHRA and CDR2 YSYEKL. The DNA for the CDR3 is TGCGCCAGCAGCCAAGGATCAGTGGTCGGGATCCACGAGCAGTACTTC. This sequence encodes CASSQGSVVGIHEQYF.

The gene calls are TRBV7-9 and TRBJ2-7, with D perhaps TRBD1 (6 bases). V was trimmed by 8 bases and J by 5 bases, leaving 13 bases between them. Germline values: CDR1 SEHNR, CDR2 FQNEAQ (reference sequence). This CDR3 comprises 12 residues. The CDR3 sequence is CASAQGWNEQYF. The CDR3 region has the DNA TGTGCCAGCGCACAGGGCTGGAACGAGCAGTACTTC. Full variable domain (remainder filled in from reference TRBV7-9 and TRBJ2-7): DTGVSQNPRHKITKRGQNVTFRCDPISEHNRLYWYRQTLGQGPEFLTYFQNEAQLEKSRLLSDRFSAERPKGSFSTLEIQRTEQGDSAMYLCASAQGWNEQYFGPGTRLTVT.

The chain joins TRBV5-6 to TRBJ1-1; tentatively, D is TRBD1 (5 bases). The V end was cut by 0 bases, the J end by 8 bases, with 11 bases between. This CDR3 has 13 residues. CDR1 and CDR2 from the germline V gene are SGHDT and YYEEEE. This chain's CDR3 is CASSLGGLAEAFF. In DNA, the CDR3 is TGTGCCAGCAGCTTGGGGGGCCTGGCGGAAGCTTTCTTT.

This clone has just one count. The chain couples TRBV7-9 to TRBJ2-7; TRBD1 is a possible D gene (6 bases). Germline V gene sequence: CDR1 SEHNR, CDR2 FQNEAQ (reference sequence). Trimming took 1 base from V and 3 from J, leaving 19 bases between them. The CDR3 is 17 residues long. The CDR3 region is CASSLGFELRQDYEQYF. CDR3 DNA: TGTGCCAGCAGCTTAGGTTTCGAATTGAGACAGGACTACGAGCAGTACTTC.

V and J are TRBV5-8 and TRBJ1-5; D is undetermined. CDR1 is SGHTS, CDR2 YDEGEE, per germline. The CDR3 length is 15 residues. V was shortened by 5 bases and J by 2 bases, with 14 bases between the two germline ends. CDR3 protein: CASSPTSVGNQPQHF. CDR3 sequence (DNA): TGTGCCAGCAGTCCGACATCGGTGGGCAATCAGCCCCAGCATTTT.

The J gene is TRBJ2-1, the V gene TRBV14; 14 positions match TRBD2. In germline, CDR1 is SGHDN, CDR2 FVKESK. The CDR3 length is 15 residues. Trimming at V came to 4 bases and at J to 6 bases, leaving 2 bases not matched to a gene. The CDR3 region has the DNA TGTGCCAGCAGCCTAGGGACTAGCGGGGGCAATGAGCAGTTCTTC. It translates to CASSLGTSGGNEQFF. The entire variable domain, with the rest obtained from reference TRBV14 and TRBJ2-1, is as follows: EAGVTQFPSHSVIEKGQTVTLRCDPISGHDNLYWYRRVMGKEIKFLLHFVKESKQDESGMPNNRFLAERTGGTYSTLKVQPAELEDSGVYFCASSLGTSGGNEQFFGPGTRLTVL.

The DNA for the CDR3 is TGTGCCATCAGTGTAACGGGAACAGGGGGCGGTCACAATCAGCCCCAGCATTTT. As protein: CAISVTGTGGGHNQPQHF. The chain combines TRBV10-3 with TRBJ1-5; TRBD1 matches at 9 bases. The CDR3 covers 18 residues. The J segment lost 3 bases and the V segment lost 4 bases, leaving 13 bases of the junction unmatched. Germline V lookup: CDR1 ENHRY, CDR2 SYGVKD.

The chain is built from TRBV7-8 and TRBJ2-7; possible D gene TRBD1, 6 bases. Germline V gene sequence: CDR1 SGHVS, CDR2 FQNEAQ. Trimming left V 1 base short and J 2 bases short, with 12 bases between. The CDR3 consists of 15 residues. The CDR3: CASSLGGGTAYEQYF. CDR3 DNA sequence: TGTGCCAGCAGCTTAGGTGGGGGCACCGCCTACGAGCAGTACTTC. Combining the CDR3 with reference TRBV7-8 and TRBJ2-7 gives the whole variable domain GAGVSQSPRYKVAKRGQDVALRCDPISGHVSLFWYQQALGQGPEFLTYFQNEAQLDKSGLPSDRFFAERPEGSVSTLKIQRTQQEDSAVYLCASSLGGGTAYEQYFGPGTRLTVT.

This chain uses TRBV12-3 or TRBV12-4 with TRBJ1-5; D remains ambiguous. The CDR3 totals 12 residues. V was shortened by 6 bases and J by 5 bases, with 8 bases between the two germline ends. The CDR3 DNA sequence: TGTGCCAGCAGCGACACTTATCAGCCCCAGCATTTT. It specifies CASSDTYQPQHF.

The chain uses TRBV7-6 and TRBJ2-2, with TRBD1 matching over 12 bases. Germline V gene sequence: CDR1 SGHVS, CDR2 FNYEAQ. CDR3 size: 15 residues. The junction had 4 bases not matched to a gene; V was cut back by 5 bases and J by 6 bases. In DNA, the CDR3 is TGTGCCAGCAGCCTGGGACAGGGGGCGGCCGGGGAGCTGTTTTTT. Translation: CASSLGQGAAGELFF.

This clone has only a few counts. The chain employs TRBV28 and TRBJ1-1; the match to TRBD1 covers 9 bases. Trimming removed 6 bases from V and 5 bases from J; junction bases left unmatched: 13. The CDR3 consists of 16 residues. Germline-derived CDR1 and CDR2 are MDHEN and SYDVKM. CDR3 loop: CASSPSPGQGGTEAFF. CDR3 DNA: TGTGCCAGCAGCCCCAGTCCGGGACAGGGAGGGACTGAAGCTTTCTTT. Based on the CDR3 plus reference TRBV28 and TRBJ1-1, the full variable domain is DVKVTQSSRYLVKRTGEKVFLECVQDMDHENMFWYRQDPGLGLRLIYFSYDVKMKEKGDIPEGYSVSREKKERFSLILESASTNQTSMYLCASSPSPGQGGTEAFFGQGTRLTVV.

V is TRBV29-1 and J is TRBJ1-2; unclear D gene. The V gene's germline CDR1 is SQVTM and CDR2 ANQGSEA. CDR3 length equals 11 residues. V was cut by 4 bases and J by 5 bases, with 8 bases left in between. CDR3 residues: CSVGRKYGYTF. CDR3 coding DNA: TGCAGCGTTGGGCGGAAATATGGCTACACCTTC. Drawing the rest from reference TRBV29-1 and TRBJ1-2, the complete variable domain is SAVISQKPSRDICQRGTSLTIQCQVDSQVTMMFWYRQQPGQSLTLIATANQGSEATYESGFVIDKFPISRPNLTFSTLTVSNMSPEDSSIYLCSVGRKYGYTFGSGTRLTVV.

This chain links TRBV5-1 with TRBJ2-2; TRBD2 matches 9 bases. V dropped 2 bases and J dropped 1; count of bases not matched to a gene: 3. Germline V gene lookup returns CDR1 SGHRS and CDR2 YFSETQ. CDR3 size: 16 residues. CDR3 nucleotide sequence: TGCGCCAGCAGCTTTTCAGCGGGGGGGAACACCGGGGAGCTGTTTTTT. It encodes CASSFSAGGNTGELFF.

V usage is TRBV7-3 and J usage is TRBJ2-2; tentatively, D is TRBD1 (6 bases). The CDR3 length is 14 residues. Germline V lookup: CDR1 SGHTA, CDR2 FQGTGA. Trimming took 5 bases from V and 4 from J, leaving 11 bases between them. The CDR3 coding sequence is TGTGCCAGCAGCACCGGGACATCCACCGGGGAGCTGTTTTTT. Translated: CASSTGTSTGELFF.

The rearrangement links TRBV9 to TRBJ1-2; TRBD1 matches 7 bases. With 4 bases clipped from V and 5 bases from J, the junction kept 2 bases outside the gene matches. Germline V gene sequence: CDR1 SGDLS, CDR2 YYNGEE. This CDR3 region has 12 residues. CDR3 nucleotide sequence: TGTGCCAGCAGCCAGACAGGGTATGGCTACACCTTC. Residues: CASSQTGYGYTF.

CDR3 DNA: TGTGCCAGCAGTGAACAGGGGAGCACCGGGGAGCTGTTTTTT. Translating gives CASSEQGSTGELFF. The chain employs TRBV2 and TRBJ2-2; D is possibly TRBD1 (6 bases). This CDR3 comprises 14 residues. In germline, CDR1 is SNHLY, CDR2 FYNNEI. V was trimmed by 2 bases and J by 4 bases, leaving 8 bases between them. Based on the CDR3 plus reference TRBV2 and TRBJ2-2, the full variable domain is EPEVTQTPSHQVTQMGQEVILRCVPISNHLYFYWYRQILGQKVEFLVSFYNNEISEKSEIFDDQFSVERPDGSNFTLKIRSTKLEDSAMYFCASSEQGSTGELFFGEGSRLTVL.

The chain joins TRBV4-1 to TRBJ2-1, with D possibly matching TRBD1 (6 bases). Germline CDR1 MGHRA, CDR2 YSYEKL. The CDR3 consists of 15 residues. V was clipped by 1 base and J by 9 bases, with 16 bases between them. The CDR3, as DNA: TGCGCCAGCAGCCAAGTTCGGGGACAACTCTTTGAGCAGTTCTTC. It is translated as CASSQVRGQLFEQFF.

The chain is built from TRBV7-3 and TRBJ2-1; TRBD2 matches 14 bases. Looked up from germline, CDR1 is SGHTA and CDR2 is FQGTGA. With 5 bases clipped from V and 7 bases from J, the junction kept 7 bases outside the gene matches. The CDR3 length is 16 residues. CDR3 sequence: CASSAGLAGGLNEQFF. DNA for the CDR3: TGTGCCAGCAGCGCAGGACTAGCGGGGGGCCTAAATGAGCAGTTCTTC.

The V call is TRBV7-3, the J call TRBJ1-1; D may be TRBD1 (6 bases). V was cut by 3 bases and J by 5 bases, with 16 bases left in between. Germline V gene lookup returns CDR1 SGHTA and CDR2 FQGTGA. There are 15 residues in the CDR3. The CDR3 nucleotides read TGTGCCAGCAGCTTCGCAGCAGGGGTTGGTACTGAAGCTTTCTTT. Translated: CASSFAAGVGTEAFF. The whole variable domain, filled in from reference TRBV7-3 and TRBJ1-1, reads GAGVSQTPSNKVTEKGKYVELRCDPISGHTALYWYRQSLGQGPEFLIYFQGTGAADDSGLPNDRFFAVRPEGSVSTLKIQRTERGDSAVYLCASSFAAGVGTEAFFGQGTRLTVV.

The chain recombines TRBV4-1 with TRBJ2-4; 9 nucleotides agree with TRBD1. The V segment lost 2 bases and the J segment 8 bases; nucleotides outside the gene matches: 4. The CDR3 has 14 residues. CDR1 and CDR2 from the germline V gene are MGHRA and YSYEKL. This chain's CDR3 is CASSQTDRGDIQYF. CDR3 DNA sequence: TGCGCCAGCAGCCAAACCGACAGGGGGGACATTCAGTACTTC.

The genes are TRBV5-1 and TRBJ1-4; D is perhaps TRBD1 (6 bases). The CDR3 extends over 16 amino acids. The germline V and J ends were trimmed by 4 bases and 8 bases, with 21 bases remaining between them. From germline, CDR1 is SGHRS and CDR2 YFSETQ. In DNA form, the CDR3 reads TGCGCCAGCAGCCGAGGGAGTAGGGGGACGGAGGAAAAACTGTTTTTT. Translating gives CASSRGSRGTEEKLFF. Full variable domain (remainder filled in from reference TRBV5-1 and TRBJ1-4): KAGVTQTPRYLIKTRGQQVTLSCSPISGHRSVSWYQQTPGQGLQFLFEYFSETQRNKGNFPGRFSGRQFSNSRSEMNVSTLELGDSALYLCASSRGSRGTEEKLFFGSGTQLSVL.

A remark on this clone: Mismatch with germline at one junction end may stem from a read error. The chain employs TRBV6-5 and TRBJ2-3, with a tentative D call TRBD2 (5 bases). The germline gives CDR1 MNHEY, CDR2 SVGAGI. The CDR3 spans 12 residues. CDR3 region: CASRATREPPDF. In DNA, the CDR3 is TGTGCCAGCAGGGCCACGAGGGAGCCGCCGGATTTT.

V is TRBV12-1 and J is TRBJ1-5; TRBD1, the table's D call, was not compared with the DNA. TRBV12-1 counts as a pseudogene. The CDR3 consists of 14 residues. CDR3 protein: CASSFVQNNQPQHF. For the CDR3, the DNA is TGTGCCAGCAGCTTTGTACAGAACAATCAGCCCCAGCATTTT.

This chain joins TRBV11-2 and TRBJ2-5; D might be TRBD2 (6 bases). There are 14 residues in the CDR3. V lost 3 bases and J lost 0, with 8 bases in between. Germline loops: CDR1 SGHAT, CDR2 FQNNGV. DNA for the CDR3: TGTGCCAGCAGCTTGAGGGACTACCAAGAGACCCAGTACTTC. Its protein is CASSLRDYQETQYF.

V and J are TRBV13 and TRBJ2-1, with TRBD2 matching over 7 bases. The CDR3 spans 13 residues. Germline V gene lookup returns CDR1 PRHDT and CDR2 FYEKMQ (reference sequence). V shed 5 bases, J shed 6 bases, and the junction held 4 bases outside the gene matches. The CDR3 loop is CASSRSGVNEQFF. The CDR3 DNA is TGTGCCAGCAGCCGGAGCGGGGTCAATGAGCAGTTCTTC.

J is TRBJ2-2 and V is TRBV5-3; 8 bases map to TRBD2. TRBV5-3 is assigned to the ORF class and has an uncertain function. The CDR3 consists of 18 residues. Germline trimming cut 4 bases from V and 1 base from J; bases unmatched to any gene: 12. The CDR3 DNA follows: TGTGCCAGAAGCCTCACCGGGACTAGTATCGAGAACACCGGGGAGCTGTTTTTT. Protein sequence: CARSLTGTSIENTGELFF.